The clone carrying this T cell receptor beta chain came up many times. The record originates from a study of early T cells in non-severe SARS-CoV-2 infection. Across the study: Sequencing was performed on bulk RNA from unsorted whole blood, leaving chains unpaired.

Per germline, CDR1 SGHAT and CDR2 FQNNGV. The CDR3 length is 15 residues. Trimming took off 5 bases at V and 2 bases at J, with 16 bases between the two ends. The protocol attached unique molecular identifiers to individual cDNA molecules. Using its own MiXCR run on the 5' RACE reads, TCRdb lists one record per CDR3 protein. The sample has about 42,000 distinct CDR3 sequences, roughly 6.6% seen once. The source is an adult who was a healthcare worker with PCR-confirmed SARS-CoV-2 infection or an uninfected control (not recorded which). The chain carries TRBV11-2 and TRBJ2-7, with D hard to call. Material for sequencing was whole blood. CDR3 in amino acids: CASSPDGSAPYEQYF. The CDR3 DNA follows: TGTGCCAGCAGCCCCGACGGTTCCGCTCCCTACGAGCAGTACTTC.